This T cell receptor beta chain was found in a study of cytomegalovirus exposure and HLA in healthy donors (dated by TCRdb to 2016 to 2017). General notes on the study: In an earlier analysis of some 550 of the donors, 250 to 350 Gb of sequence data and 100 million or so unique TCR beta sequences from 180 million or so T cells were reported. An early release that covered around 590 HLA-typed donors contained around 330 gigabases of sequencing data and about 93 million unique TCR sequences. The genetic ancestry cluster associated with self-reported Caucasian donors included around four fifths of the approximately 400 genotyped donors. The study was designed to test whether signatures of past pathogen exposure could be identified by cataloging public T cell receptors. The study used immunosequencing to profile the T cell repertoires of more than 650 subjects and linked those repertoires to cytomegalovirus serostatus. A separate validation cohort of 90 to 150 different subjects was used in addition to the 666-subject first cohort. To predict cytomegalovirus infection status, the study combined high-throughput TCR immunosequencing, statistical association of individual TCRs with disease status, and machine learning. A later analysis re-analyzed previously published TCR beta repertoires from 600 to 850 donors and added high-resolution HLA genotyping to study TCR occurrence patterns. Rather than using new phenotypic data, the later analysis identified candidate immune exposures from TCR beta sequences and from how often those sequences occurred across donors. An earlier analysis of approximately 500 of the donors applied high-throughput TCR beta sequencing to assess whether each TCR beta V gene segment acted as functional or pseudogenic. Donor age, sex, ethnicity and CMV serostatus were compiled together with the repertoire data. A later genetic analysis took genome-wide SNP genotypes for about three fifths of the 666 donors and used that subset as a discovery cohort. All discovery cohort repertoires had been generated on a single sequencing platform. HLA typing covered class I and class II loci at four-digit resolution. Typing coverage varied by locus: roughly 629-640 donors for A, B, C, DRB1 and DQB1; some 520 for DQA1; some 610 for DPA1; more than 450 for DPB1. About five DR-DQ haplotypes were treated as single units for association and clustering because of strong linkage in the cohort. Across 300 to 500 genotyped donors of the cohort, an average of approximately 240,000 unique TCR beta nucleotide sequences per donor were sequenced, and about a sixth of those sequences were non-productive.

The paper's findings and limits, for the study overall: This cohort had only TCR beta chains sequenced, and the lack of alpha or paired-chain data limited which features could be detected. An earlier analysis of approximately 590 of the donors showed that most TCR beta V segments appeared in productive rearrangements either about 87% or about 30% of the time, which broadly matched IMGT annotations. At a false discovery rate of 0.05, a later analysis linked under 20,000 TCR beta sequences to specific HLA alleles. Most CMV-associated TCR beta chains appeared to be HLA-restricted in a later analysis, and the HLA associations seemed to be driven largely by CMV exposure. In a later analysis, several top co-occurrence clusters were reported to appear linked to parvovirus B19, influenza, CMV and Epstein-Barr virus. A further reported finding was that TCR beta sequences accurately predicted the HLA-A and HLA-B alleles for most subjects in the first cohort. According to a later analysis, TCR association rates differed among HLA loci, with DRB1 alleles showing the most associated TCRs and HLA-C alleles showing the fewest. Strong co-occurrence of HLA alleles, especially DR and DQ, made assigning TCR associations to individual alleles difficult. Correlated functional status among segregating V segments might reflect linkage disequilibrium, but an unknown experimental factor could not be ruled out. Compared with the 666-donor mean, donors in an Asian-associated ancestry cluster had fewer N-insertions in productive TCRs, according to a later genetic analysis. Roughly uniform sequencing depth across donors was assumed in presence/absence analyses, although this assumption may not hold. Because the 87-base-pair reads could not distinguish some IMGT-functional V segments, including TRBV6-2 and TRBV6-3, those segments were excluded. Most TCR sequences were seen in very few donors, while some public TCRs were found in many individuals. The classifier was reported to diagnose cytomegalovirus status with high specificity and sensitivity in both the original and validation cohorts. The authors suggested that the approach could potentially be generalized to other disease states and immunological phenotypes. A few of the identified cytomegalovirus-associated TCR beta chains were confirmed in vitro to be specific for cytomegalovirus antigens. Because HLA typing was missing for some donors at each locus, association tests included only the typed subset. Because counts were too low, about 18 rarely observed V segments, including chromosome 9 orphons, were excluded from the earlier analysis of several hundred of the donors. A total of 150 to 200 TCR beta chains were listed by the study as associated with cytomegalovirus. The only immune exposure information available for the cohort was CMV serostatus. A cluster of highly shared sequence variants was judged likely to represent a technical artifact of the sequencing pipeline. In a later analysis, HLA-associated TCR beta chains showed more clonal expansion and lower generation probabilities than non-associated chains that were equally common. In a later genetic analysis, a missense DCLRE1C variant was associated with V-gene and J-gene trimming of TCR beta chains, and the association was replicated in an independent cohort.

Library preparation employed the immunoSEQ multiplex PCR assay. For the multiplex PCR, a mixture combining 60 forward primers for TCR Vbeta segments and 13 reverse primers for TCR Jbeta segments was used. Amplification of the CDR3 region of rearranged TCR beta genes was performed with a multiplex PCR assay on genomic DNA. The amplified TCR beta libraries were sequenced on the Illumina HiSeq System as 87-base-pair reads. For the original study's pipeline: A later analysis tallied 75 million to 95 million unique TCR beta chains across the 600 to 700 repertoires, and around 10 million of those chains were shared by two or more donors. A nearest-neighbor algorithm error-corrected the raw reads and collapsed the reads into unique sequences, merging closely related sequences to remove PCR and sequencing errors. To assign V, D and J gene segments, CDR3 sequences were aligned to IMGT reference sequences. For a sequence to be retained, a match of at least six nucleotides to both a V gene segment and a J gene segment was required. A rearrangement was called productive if the CDR3 had no stop codons and remained in frame with V and J, and every other rearrangement was called non-productive. CDR3 was defined by IMGT convention, running from the second conserved V-encoded cysteine to the conserved J-encoded phenylalanine. The earlier analysis of 587 of the donors excluded sequences that lacked an unambiguous match to a single V gene segment. An earlier analysis of fewer than 750 of the donors called V segments functional above 56.7% productive rearrangements and segregating when the between-donor standard deviation exceeded 5%. A statistical classification framework was built to diagnose cytomegalovirus status from the catalog of TCR beta chain sequences. V and J gene assignment, in a later analysis, came from comparing TCR nucleotide sequences with IMGT/GENE-DB human TR gene sequences. In a later analysis, CDR3 sequences and most-parsimonious VDJ recombination scenarios were assigned using the TCRdist pipeline. In a later analysis, every TCR beta chain was defined by the combination of its CDR3 amino acid sequence and its V-gene family, and reads without a unique V-gene family were dropped. A later analysis removed roughly 590 highly shared, low-generation-probability nucleotide sequences to deal with suspected cross-contamination and a sequencing artifact. A later analysis calculated a clonal expansion index for each public chain from normalized within-repertoire ranks of inferred template counts. A later analysis computed generation probabilities with a VDJ recombination model fitted to out-of-frame rearrangements, and checked the results against IGoR. In a later analysis, hypergeometric tests were used to score TCR-TCR, TCR-HLA and TCR-CMV co-occurrence, with a repertoire-size bias correction applied to TCR pairs. False discovery rates were estimated in a later analysis by permuting HLA or CMV assignments 20 times. A later analysis grouped co-occurring TCRs with DBSCAN, adding TCRdist sequence similarity when clustering within HLA-allele-positive subsets. For co-occurrence clustering, repertoires with fewer than 30,000 or more than 120,000 public chains were excluded, along with 4 to 6 repertoires with anomalous nucleotide sharing. TCRdb retrieved this table from immuneACCESS and kept in-frame rearrangements only. Not all clones are present; in checked studies, unresolved V genes account for under half, and no reason is known for the remainder. The DNA was the basis for D and trimming; V, J and clone size are from that table. For this sample there are 200,000 to 300,000 clones; more than 75% appear just once. The ten largest clonotypes hold 5% to 6.5% of the sample.

The cohort was made up of about 670 healthy bone marrow donors. At the time of sampling, every cohort member was nominally healthy, though immune exposures that went unrecorded were likely present. The donor tested CMV seropositive and was one of the 289 seropositive cohort members. A peripheral blood sample was provided by each donor, and peripheral blood mononuclear cells were used for TCR beta sequencing. The Qiagen DNeasy Blood Extraction Kit was used to extract genomic DNA from the blood cell samples. CDR1 and CDR2, per the germline V gene, are SGHVS and FQNEAQ. There are 15 amino acids in the CDR3, from cysteine to phenylalanine inclusive. The retained sequence is limited to the CDR3, 45 bases, with the frame set at the first base. V is cut by 0 bases and J by 3 bases, and the space between the germline ends is 11 bases. A remark on this clone: Its antigen has not been determined. Base-call qualities are not available, and no considerably larger clone is one nucleotide away.

Sequencing input: PBMCs. Here the chain combines TRBV7-8 and TRBJ1-1; the best D guess is TRBD1, with 6 bases matching. This clonotype was obtained from a woman aged 35 to 49 in good health and CMV-seropositive. The bases read TGTGCCAGCAGCTTAGCGGGGACACTCTACACTGAAGCTTTCTTT. This gives the protein CASSLAGTLYTEAFF.